The rows below give T cell receptor beta chains drawn from one sample of a study of CD8+ T cells in alopecia areata. TCRdb's table, derived via immunoSEQ multiplex PCR, lists solely in-frame clones and lacks some. The profile shows about 150,000 clones, around 47% of them singletons. The sample taken for sequencing was CD4+ T cells sorted from blood. The origin of the receptors is a human donor with alopecia areata. Each CDR3 is given with its conserved first and last residue. The order of the fields is D gene, J gene, V gene, clone size, CDR3 protein, CDR3 DNA. A D gene is named only where the DNA matches it firmly. Some rows have no size entry. The others give once, few or many, or a class for an expanded clone.

d_gene: -; j_gene: TRBJ1-1; v_gene: TRBV29-1; abundance: -; CDR3aa: CSALRVGTEAFF; CDR3nt: TGCAGCGCTCTCAGGGTTGGCACTGAAGCTTTCTTT
d_gene: -; j_gene: TRBJ2-1; v_gene: TRBV7-3; abundance: -; CDR3aa: CASSPRMDNEQFF; CDR3nt: TGTGCCAGCAGCCCCCGTATGGACAATGAGCAGTTCTTC
d_gene: TRBD2; j_gene: TRBJ2-5; v_gene: TRBV19; abundance: -; CDR3aa: CASTTSGSETQYF; CDR3nt: TGTGCCAGTACAACTAGCGGGAGTGAGACCCAGTACTTC
d_gene: TRBD2; j_gene: TRBJ2-5; v_gene: TRBV19; abundance: -; CDR3aa: CASSLGTTFQETQYF; CDR3nt: TGTGCCAGTAGTCTGGGGACTACCTTCCAAGAGACCCAGTACTTC
d_gene: TRBD1; j_gene: TRBJ1-1; v_gene: TRBV30; abundance: -; CDR3aa: CALRQGNTEAFF; CDR3nt: TGTGCCCTCCGACAGGGTAACACTGAAGCTTTCTTT
d_gene: -; j_gene: TRBJ1-5; v_gene: TRBV5-4; abundance: -; CDR3aa: CASSLMGDGQPQHF; CDR3nt: TGTGCCAGCAGCCTCATGGGGGACGGACAGCCCCAGCATTTT
d_gene: -; j_gene: TRBJ2-7; v_gene: TRBV6-6; abundance: few; CDR3aa: CASSFRYEQYF; CDR3nt: TGTGCCAGCAGTTTCCGATACGAGCAGTACTTC
d_gene: -; j_gene: TRBJ2-5; v_gene: TRBV6-6; abundance: -; CDR3aa: CASSYRGVETQYF; CDR3nt: TGTGCCAGCAGTTACAGGGGAGTGGAGACCCAGTACTTC
d_gene: TRBD2; j_gene: TRBJ2-3; v_gene: TRBV29-1; abundance: few; CDR3aa: CSAPLAASTDTQYF; CDR3nt: TGCAGCGCACCCCTAGCGGCATCCACAGATACGCAGTATTTT
d_gene: -; j_gene: TRBJ1-1; v_gene: TRBV5-1; abundance: -; CDR3aa: CASSLFMAGEAFF; CDR3nt: TGCGCCAGCAGCTTGTTTATGGCGGGTGAAGCTTTCTTT
d_gene: TRBD2; j_gene: TRBJ2-5; v_gene: TRBV10-2; abundance: -; CDR3aa: CASAGGPETQYF; CDR3nt: TGCGCCAGCGCGGGAGGACCAGAGACCCAGTACTTC
d_gene: -; j_gene: TRBJ1-2; v_gene: TRBV28; abundance: few; CDR3aa: CASSTRQEIPYGYTF; CDR3nt: TGTGCCAGCAGTACTCGACAGGAGATACCCTATGGCTACACCTTC
d_gene: -; j_gene: TRBJ1-2; v_gene: TRBV7-3; abundance: -; CDR3aa: CASSLNGGGYTF; CDR3nt: TGTGCCAGCAGCTTAAATGGTGGTGGCTACACCTTC
d_gene: -; j_gene: TRBJ1-2; v_gene: TRBV29-1; abundance: -; CDR3aa: CSVNTQNYGYTF; CDR3nt: TGCAGCGTCAATACCCAGAACTATGGCTACACCTTC
d_gene: -; j_gene: TRBJ2-7; v_gene: TRBV5-8; abundance: -; CDR3aa: CASSLVVSGEQYF; CDR3nt: TGTGCCAGCAGCTTGGTAGTATCAGGCGAGCAGTACTTC
d_gene: -; j_gene: TRBJ2-5; v_gene: TRBV5-6; abundance: -; CDR3aa: CASSLDVGPGGGETQYF; CDR3nt: TGTGCCAGCAGCTTGGACGTAGGACCAGGTGGGGGAGAGACCCAGTACTTC
d_gene: -; j_gene: TRBJ2-7; v_gene: TRBV10-3; abundance: few; CDR3aa: CAIMSGYGSYEQYF; CDR3nt: TGTGCCATCATGTCAGGTTATGGCTCCTACGAGCAGTACTTC
d_gene: TRBD2; j_gene: TRBJ2-1; v_gene: TRBV5-4; abundance: -; CDR3aa: CASSFAFSGIGGEQFF; CDR3nt: TGTGCCAGCAGCTTTGCGTTTAGCGGGATCGGGGGTGAGCAGTTCTTC
d_gene: -; j_gene: TRBJ1-5; v_gene: TRBV7-2; abundance: few; CDR3aa: CASGGVNQPQHF; CDR3nt: TGTGCCAGCGGAGGGGTTAATCAGCCCCAGCATTTT